Sequencing of this T cell receptor (beta chain) was carried out in a study of blood T cells in healthy people across ages. Broader study findings: Long-lived donors carried more naive CD4+ cells and greater diversity than aged donors. Conclusively comparing naive with antigen-experienced cells was impossible with unsorted PBMCs. TCR beta diversity per million T cells fell roughly linearly with age.

This clonotype was seen only a few times. The target antigen is unknown. Combining a sample-barcoded 5' primer with a J-beta primer mix, a second PCR ran for about 6 to 12 cycles. MiXCR, applied by TCRdb to the 5' RACE reads, yields one record per CDR3 protein. The sample shows roughly 1,500,000 distinct CDR3 sequences, approximately 32% of them seen only once. V dropped 3 bases and J dropped 7 bases, with 12 bases sitting between them. The CDR3 spans 13 residues. The germline gives CDR1 SNHLY, CDR2 FYNNEI. In terms of origin and age, donors were healthy Caucasian individuals from Russia aged about 6 to 90.

The specimen sequenced was blood. V is TRBV2 and J is TRBJ1-2; D perhaps matches TRBD1 (5 bases). The TCR was taken from a woman aged 30 to 39 in good health. The CDR3 sequence is CASSERGGRGYTF. In DNA form, the CDR3 reads TGTGCCAGCAGTGAGCGGGGGGGTCGTGGCTACACCTTC. Combining the CDR3 with reference TRBV2 and TRBJ1-2 gives the whole variable domain EPEVTQTPSHQVTQMGQEVILRCVPISNHLYFYWYRQILGQKVEFLVSFYNNEISEKSEIFDDQFSVERPDGSNFTLKIRSTKLEDSAMYFCASSERGGRGYTFGSGTRLTVV.